These 12 T cell receptor beta chains originate from one sample sequenced in a study of blood T cell repertoires in COVID-19 (dated by TCRdb to the early 2020s). Libraries were prepared through the immunoSEQ multiplex PCR assay. Not all clones reach the TCRdb copy of this immuneACCESS table, which keeps in-frame sequences only. Checked studies attribute under half of the gap to unresolved V genes and leave the rest unexplained. In all, the sample holds 70,000 to 85,000 clones, and about 86% of those were seen once. The top ten clonotypes cover about a fifth of the sample. Material: peripheral blood. The receptor set was obtained from an elderly woman in a cohort sampled during active or convalescent COVID-19.

The chain links TRBV9 to TRBJ2-1; TRBD1 might be the D (6 bases). This CDR3 region has 14 residues. Trimming left V 0 bases short and J 9 bases short, with 13 bases between. Germline loops: CDR1 SGDLS, CDR2 YYNGEE. The CDR3 loop reads CASSVGQRGGEQFF. As DNA, the CDR3 is TGTGCCAGCAGCGTAGGACAGAGAGGGGGTGAGCAGTTCTTC. The full variable domain, in which reference TRBV9 and TRBJ2-1 provide the parts outside the CDR3, is DSGVTQTPKHLITATGQRVTLRCSPRSGDLSVYWYQQSLDQGLQFLIQYYNGEERAKGNILERFSAQQFPDLHSELNLSSLELGDSALYFCASSVGQRGGEQFFGPGTRLTVL.

This clone was seen more than once but under ten times. The chain uses TRBV5-1 and TRBJ1-6; TRBD1 might be the D (5 bases). This CDR3 comprises 15 residues. Trimming left V 0 bases short and J 6 bases short, with 10 bases between. Germline loops: CDR1 SGHRS, CDR2 YFSETQ. CDR3 loop: CASSLEGRANSPLHF. The CDR3 bases are TGCGCCAGCAGCTTGGAGGGCAGGGCTAATTCACCCCTCCACTTT.

This chain joins TRBV18 and TRBJ1-5, with D perhaps TRBD1 (6 bases). Germline assignment: CDR1 KGHSH and CDR2 LQKENI. This CDR3 is 15 amino acids long. The V end lost 5 bases, the J end lost 4 bases, and 15 bases lay between the germline ends. The CDR3 protein is CASSKAGTLNQPQHF. The CDR3 DNA is TGTGCCAGCTCAAAAGCCGGGACACTTAATCAGCCCCAGCATTTT.

A remark on this clone: The junction differs from germline at one of its ends, possibly a read error. The chain couples TRBV5-1 to TRBJ2-3; D is unresolved. The CDR3 consists of 12 residues. Germline V gene sequence: CDR1 SGHRS, CDR2 YFSETQ. The CDR3 sequence: CASSLGSADSTF. In nucleotides, the CDR3 is TGCGCCAGCAGCTTGGGGTCAGCTGACTCCACTTTT.

This clone was found once. In DNA, the CDR3 is TGTGCCAGCAGCTTTACAGGGGAAGAGACCCAGTACTTC. Its protein is CASSFTGEETQYF. This chain connects TRBV11-2 to TRBJ2-5; 7 bases line up with TRBD1. V lost 3 bases and J lost 3; bases outside the gene matches: 1. This CDR3 contains 13 residues. The V gene's germline CDR1 is SGHAT and CDR2 FQNNGV.

A single count supports this clone. The rearrangement joins TRBV13 to TRBJ2-1; 11 bases fit TRBD2. The CDR3 loop spans 17 amino acids. J was trimmed by 4 bases and V by 0 bases; bases with no gene match: 5. Germline CDR1 and CDR2: PRHDT and FYEKMQ (reference sequence). CDR3 protein: CASSLGFGTSGYNEQFF. DNA for the CDR3: TGTGCCAGCAGCTTAGGGTTTGGGACTAGCGGATACAATGAGCAGTTCTTC. Drawing the rest from reference TRBV13 and TRBJ2-1, the complete variable domain is AAGVIQSPRHLIKEKRETATLKCYPIPRHDTVYWYQQGPGQDPQFLISFYEKMQSDKGSIPDRFSAQQFSDYHSELNMSSLELGDSALYFCASSLGFGTSGYNEQFFGPGTRLTVL.

This rearrangement joins TRBV6-5 to TRBJ1-2; D unresolved. The V and J ends lost 9 bases and 8 bases respectively, with 16 bases between them. The CDR3 contains 12 residues. Germline V lookup: CDR1 MNHEY, CDR2 SVGAGI. The CDR3 coding sequence is TGTGCCAGTTCGGGGTGGATTTCGGGCTACACCTTC. This encodes CASSGWISGYTF.

In its sample, this clone was seen a few times. The V gene is TRBV5-1, the J gene TRBJ2-3; a possible D gene is TRBD2 (6 bases). The ends were cut back, 4 bases at V and 6 bases at J, with 15 bases in the middle. The CDR3 is made up of 14 amino acids. CDR1 is SGHRS, CDR2 YFSETQ, per germline. CDR3 nucleotide sequence: TGCGCCAGCAGCCTGGACTCACGGGGGGATACGCAGTATTTT. It encodes CASSLDSRGDTQYF.

This clone occurred many times. This chain connects TRBV4-1 to TRBJ1-5, with 9 bases identical to TRBD1. The CDR3 is made up of 16 amino acids. V was pared by 3 bases and J by 5 bases, with 8 bases of the junction left unmatched. The germline V gene has CDR1 MGHRA and CDR2 YSYEKL. CDR3 sequence reads: CASSQGTGLRYQPQHF. In nucleotides, the CDR3 is TGCGCCAGCAGCCAGGGGACAGGGTTACGCTATCAGCCCCAGCATTTT.

The chain joins TRBV3-1 (or the pseudogene TRBV3-2) to TRBJ1-4; D perhaps matches TRBD1 (6 bases). The CDR3 runs 15 residues. V shed 5 bases and J shed 0 bases, with 10 bases lying between them. The germline V gene has CDR1 LGHDT and CDR2 YNNKEL (reference sequence). The CDR3 is CASSGTFPTNEKLFF. The CDR3 DNA is TGTGCCAGCAGCGGGACATTCCCAACTAATGAAAAACTGTTTTTT.

J is TRBJ1-2 and V is TRBV7-2; perhaps TRBD1 as D (5 bases). There are 15 residues in the CDR3. The germline V gene encodes CDR1 SGHTA and CDR2 FQGNSA. V lost 1 base and J lost 4, with 13 bases in between. The CDR3 DNA reads TGTGCCAGCAGCTTAGTTACCCAGGGAGGCTATGGCTACACCTTC. Translating it yields CASSLVTQGGYGYTF.

The chain links TRBV18 to TRBJ2-7; 7 bases agree with TRBD1. With 4 bases clipped from V and 3 bases from J, the junction kept 12 bases outside the gene matches. The germline CDR1 and CDR2 sequences are KGHSH and LQKENI. The CDR3 spans 16 residues. CDR3 sequence reads: CASSRTGTELRYEQYF. The CDR3, as DNA: TGTGCCAGCTCACGGACCGGGACAGAGCTCCGCTACGAGCAGTACTTC.